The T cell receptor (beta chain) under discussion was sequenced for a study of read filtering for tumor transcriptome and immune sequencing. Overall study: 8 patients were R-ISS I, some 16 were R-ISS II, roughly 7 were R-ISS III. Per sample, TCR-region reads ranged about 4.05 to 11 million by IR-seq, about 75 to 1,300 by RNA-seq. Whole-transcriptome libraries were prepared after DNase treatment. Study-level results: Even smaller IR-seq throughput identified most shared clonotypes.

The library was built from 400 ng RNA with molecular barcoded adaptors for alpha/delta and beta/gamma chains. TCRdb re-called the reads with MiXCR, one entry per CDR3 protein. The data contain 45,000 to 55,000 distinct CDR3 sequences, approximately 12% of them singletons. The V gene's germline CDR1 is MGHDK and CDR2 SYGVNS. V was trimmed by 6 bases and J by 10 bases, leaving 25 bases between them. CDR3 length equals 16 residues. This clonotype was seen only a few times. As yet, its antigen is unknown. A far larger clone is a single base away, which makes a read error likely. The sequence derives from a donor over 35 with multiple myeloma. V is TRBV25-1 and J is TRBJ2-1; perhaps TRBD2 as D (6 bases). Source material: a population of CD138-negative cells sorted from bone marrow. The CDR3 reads CASSLNLALSSYEQFF. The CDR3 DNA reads TGTGCCAGCAGCCTGAACCTAGCGCTTAGCTCCTACGAGCAGTTCTTC.